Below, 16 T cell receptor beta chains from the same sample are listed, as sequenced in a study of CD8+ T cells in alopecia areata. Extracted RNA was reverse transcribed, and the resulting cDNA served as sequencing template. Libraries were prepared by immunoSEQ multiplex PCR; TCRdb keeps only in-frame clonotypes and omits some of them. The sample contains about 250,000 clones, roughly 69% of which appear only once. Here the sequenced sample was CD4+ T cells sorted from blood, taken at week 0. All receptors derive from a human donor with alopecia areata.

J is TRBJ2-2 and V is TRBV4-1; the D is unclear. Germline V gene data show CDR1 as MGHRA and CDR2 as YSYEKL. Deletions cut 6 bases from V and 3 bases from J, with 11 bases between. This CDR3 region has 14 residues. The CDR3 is CASRGDRDTGELFF. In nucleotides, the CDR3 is TGCGCCAGCAGGGGTGATCGTGACACCGGGGAGCTGTTTTTT.

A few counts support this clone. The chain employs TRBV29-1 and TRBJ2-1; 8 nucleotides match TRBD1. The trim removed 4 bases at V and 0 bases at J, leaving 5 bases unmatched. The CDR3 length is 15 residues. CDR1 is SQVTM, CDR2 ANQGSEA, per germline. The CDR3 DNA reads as TGCAGCGTTGTTGGGACAGGAAGCTCCTACAATGAGCAGTTCTTC. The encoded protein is CSVVGTGSSYNEQFF.

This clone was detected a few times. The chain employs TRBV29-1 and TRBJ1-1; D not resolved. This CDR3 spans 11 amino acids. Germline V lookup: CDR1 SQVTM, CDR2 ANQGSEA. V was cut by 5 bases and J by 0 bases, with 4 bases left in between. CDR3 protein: CSVRMNTEAFF. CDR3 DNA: TGCAGCGTTCGCATGAACACTGAAGCTTTCTTT.

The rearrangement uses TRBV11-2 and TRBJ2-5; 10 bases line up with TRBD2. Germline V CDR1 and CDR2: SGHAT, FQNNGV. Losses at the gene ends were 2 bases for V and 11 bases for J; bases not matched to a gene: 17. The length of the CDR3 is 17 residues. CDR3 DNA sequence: TGTGCCAGCAGCTTAAGCCTAGCGGGGGCCTATCGGAGGGAGCAGTACTTC. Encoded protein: CASSLSLAGAYRREQYF. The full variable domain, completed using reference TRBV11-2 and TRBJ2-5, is EAGVAQSPRYKIIEKRQSVAFWCNPISGHATLYWYQQILGQGPKLLIQFQNNGVVDDSQLPKDRFSAERLKGVDSTLKIQPAKLEDSAVYLCASSLSLAGAYRREQYFGPGTRLLVL.

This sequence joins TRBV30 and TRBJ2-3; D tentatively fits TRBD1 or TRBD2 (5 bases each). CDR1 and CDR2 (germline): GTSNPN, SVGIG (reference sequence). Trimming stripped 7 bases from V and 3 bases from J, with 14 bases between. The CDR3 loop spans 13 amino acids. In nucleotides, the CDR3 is TGTGCCTCGGAGAGGGGATGGACAGATACGCAGTATTTT. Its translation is CASERGWTDTQYF.

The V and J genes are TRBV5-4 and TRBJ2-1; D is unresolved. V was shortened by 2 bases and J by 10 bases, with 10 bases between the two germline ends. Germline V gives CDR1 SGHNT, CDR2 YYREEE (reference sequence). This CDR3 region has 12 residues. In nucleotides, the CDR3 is TGTGCCAGCAGCTTACCATCGACAGAGCAGTTCTTC. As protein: CASSLPSTEQFF.

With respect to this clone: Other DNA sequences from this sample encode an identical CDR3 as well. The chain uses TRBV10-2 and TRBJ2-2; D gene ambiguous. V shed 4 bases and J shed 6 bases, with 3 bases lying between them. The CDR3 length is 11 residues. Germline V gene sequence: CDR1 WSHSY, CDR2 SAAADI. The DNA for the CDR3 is TGCGCCAGCAGTGTAGCCGGGGAGCTGTTTTTT. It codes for CASSVAGELFF.

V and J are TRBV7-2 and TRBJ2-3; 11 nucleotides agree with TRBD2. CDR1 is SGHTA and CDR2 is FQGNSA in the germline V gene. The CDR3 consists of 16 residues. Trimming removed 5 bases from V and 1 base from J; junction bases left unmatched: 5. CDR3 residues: CASSRLAGRGTDTQYF. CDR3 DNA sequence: TGTGCCAGCAGCAGACTAGCGGGGAGAGGCACAGATACGCAGTATTTT.

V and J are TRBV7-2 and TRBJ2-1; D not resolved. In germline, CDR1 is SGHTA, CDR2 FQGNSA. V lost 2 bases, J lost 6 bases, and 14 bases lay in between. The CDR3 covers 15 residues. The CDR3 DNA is TGTGCCAGCAGCTTATTTTCAACTGCCGGCAATGAGCAGTTCTTC. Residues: CASSLFSTAGNEQFF.

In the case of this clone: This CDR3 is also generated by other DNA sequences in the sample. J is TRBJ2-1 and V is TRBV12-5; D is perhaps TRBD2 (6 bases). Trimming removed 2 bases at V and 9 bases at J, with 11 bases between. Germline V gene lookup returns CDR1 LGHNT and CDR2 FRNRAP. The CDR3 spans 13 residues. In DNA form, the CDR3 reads TGTGCTAGTGGTTTGAGCTTGGGGGGTGAGCAGTTCTTC. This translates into CASGLSLGGEQFF.

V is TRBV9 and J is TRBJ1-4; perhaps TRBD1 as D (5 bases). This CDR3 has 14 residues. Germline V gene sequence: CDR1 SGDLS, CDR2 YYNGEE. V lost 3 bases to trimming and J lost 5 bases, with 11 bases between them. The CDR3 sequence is CASSASGLNEKLFF. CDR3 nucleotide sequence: TGTGCCAGCAGCGCCTCGGGACTAAATGAAAAACTGTTTTTT.

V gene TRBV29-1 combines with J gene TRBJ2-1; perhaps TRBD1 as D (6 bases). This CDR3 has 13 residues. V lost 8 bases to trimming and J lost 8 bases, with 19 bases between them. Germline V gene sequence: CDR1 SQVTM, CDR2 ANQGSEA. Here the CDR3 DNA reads TGCAGCCCAACAGGGCCGGGTGTGGATGAGCAGTTCTTC. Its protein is CSPTGPGVDEQFF.

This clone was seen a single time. CDR3 sequence reads: CSAAGQINEQYF. DNA of the CDR3: TGCAGCGCTGCGGGACAGATCAACGAGCAGTACTTC. The chain is built from TRBV29-1 and TRBJ2-7, with a possible D match to TRBD1 (7 bases). This CDR3 contains 12 residues. Trimming pared 7 bases from V and 5 bases from J, leaving 15 bases between. Germline lookup yields CDR1 SQVTM and CDR2 ANQGSEA.

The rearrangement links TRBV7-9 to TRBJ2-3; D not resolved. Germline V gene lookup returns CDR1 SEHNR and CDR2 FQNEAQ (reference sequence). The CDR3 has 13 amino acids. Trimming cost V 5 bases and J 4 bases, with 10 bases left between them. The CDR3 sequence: CASSHRAADTQYF. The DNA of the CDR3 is TGTGCCAGCAGCCACAGAGCAGCAGATACGCAGTATTTT.

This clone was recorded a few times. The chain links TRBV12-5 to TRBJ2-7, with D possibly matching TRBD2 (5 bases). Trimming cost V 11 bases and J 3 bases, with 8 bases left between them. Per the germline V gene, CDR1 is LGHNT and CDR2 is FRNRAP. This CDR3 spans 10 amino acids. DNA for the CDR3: TGTGCTTCTGGAGGCTACGAGCAGTACTTC. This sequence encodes CASGGYEQYF.

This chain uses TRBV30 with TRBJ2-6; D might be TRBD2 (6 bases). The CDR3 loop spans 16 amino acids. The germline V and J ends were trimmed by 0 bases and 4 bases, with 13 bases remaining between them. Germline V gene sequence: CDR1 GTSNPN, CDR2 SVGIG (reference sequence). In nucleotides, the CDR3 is TGTGCCTGGAGTGTAGAAGGGAGGAGGGGGGCCAACGTCCTGACTTTC. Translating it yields CAWSVEGRRGANVLTF.